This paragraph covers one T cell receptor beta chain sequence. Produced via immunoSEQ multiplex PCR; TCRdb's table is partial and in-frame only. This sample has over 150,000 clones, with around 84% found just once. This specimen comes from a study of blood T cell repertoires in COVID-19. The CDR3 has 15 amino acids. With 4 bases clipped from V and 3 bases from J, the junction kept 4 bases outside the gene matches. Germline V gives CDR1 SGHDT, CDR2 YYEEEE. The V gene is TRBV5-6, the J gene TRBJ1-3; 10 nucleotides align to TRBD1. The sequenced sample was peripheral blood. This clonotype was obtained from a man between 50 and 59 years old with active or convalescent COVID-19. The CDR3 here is CASSLGQGVGNTIYF. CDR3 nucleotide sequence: TGTGCCAGCAGCCTCGGACAGGGGGTTGGAAACACCATATATTTT. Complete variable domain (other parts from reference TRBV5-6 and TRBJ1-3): DAGVTQSPTHLIKTRGQQVTLRCSPKSGHDTVSWYQQALGQGPQFIFQYYEEEERQRGNFPDRFSGHQFPNYSSELNVNALLLGDSALYLCASSLGQGVGNTIYFGEGSWLTVV.